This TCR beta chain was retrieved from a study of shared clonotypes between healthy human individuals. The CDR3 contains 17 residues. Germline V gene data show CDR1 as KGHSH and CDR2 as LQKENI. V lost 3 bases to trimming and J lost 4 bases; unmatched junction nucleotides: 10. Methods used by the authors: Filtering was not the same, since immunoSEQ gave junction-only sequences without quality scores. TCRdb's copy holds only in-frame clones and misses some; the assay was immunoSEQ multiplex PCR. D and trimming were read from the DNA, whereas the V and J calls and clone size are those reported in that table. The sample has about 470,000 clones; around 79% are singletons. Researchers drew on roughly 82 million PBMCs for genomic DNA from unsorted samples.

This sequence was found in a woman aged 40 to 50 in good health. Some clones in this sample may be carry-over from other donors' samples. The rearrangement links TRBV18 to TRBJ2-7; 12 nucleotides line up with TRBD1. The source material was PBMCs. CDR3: CASSPNLPGQGAYEQYF. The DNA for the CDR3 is TGTGCCAGCTCACCCAACCTCCCGGGACAGGGGGCGTACGAGCAGTACTTC.